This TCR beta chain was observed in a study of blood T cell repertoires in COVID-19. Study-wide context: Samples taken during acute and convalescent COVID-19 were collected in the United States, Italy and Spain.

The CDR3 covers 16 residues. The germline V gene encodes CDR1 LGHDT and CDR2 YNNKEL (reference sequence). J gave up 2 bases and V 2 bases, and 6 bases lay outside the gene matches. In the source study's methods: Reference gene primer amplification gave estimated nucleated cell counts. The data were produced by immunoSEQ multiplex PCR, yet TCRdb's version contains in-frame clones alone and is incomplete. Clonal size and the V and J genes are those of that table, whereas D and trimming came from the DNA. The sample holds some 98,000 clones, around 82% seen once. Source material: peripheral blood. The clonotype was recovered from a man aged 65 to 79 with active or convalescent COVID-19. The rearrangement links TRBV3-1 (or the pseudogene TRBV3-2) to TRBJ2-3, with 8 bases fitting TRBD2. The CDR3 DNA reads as TGTGCCAGCAGCCAAATTGCGGGGGGCATCACAGATACGCAGTATTTT. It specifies CASSQIAGGITDTQYF.